These T cell receptor beta chains were read from a single sample in a study of T cells in Graves' hyperthyroidism and ophthalmopathy. TCRdb used MiXCR to reprocess the multiplex PCR reads, holding one entry per CDR3 protein. The table includes roughly 570,000 distinct CDR3 sequences, approximately 44% detected once. The sequenced sample consisted of peripheral blood or thyroid tissue (not recorded which). All receptors derive from a woman under 30 with Graves' hyperthyroidism. Both conserved end residues are part of each CDR3. Fields, in order: J gene, clone size, V gene, D gene, CDR3 protein, CDR3 DNA. A D gene is named only where the DNA matches it firmly. Only some rows state a clone size, as once, few, many or a class for expanded clones.

J gene: TRBJ2-1
clone size: few
V gene: TRBV5-6
D gene: TRBD2
CDR3 protein: CASSIYRTRAINEQFF
CDR3 DNA: TGTGCCAGCAGCATATACCGGACTAGGGCTATCAATGAGCAGTTCTTC

J gene: TRBJ1-5
clone size: many
V gene: TRBV12-3/TRBV12-4
D gene: .
CDR3 protein: CASTRRARDQPQHF
CDR3 DNA: TGTGCCAGCACCCGCCGGGCACGAGATCAGCCCCAGCATTTT

J gene: TRBJ1-5
clone size: many
V gene: TRBV20-1
D gene: .
CDR3 protein: CSARTPNQPQHF
CDR3 DNA: TGCAGTGCCAGGACACCTAATCAGCCCCAGCATTTT

J gene: TRBJ1-2
clone size: many
V gene: TRBV27
D gene: .
CDR3 protein: CATKHLNYGYTF
CDR3 DNA: TGTGCCACAAAACACCTTAACTATGGCTACACCTTC

J gene: TRBJ2-2
clone size: many
V gene: TRBV4-1
D gene: TRBD2
CDR3 protein: CASSQDLVAGVSGELFF
CDR3 DNA: TGCGCCAGCAGCCAAGATTTGGTAGCGGGAGTGTCCGGGGAGCTGTTTTTT

J gene: TRBJ2-7
clone size: many
V gene: TRBV5-1
D gene: .
CDR3 protein: CASSFGRDYEQYF
CDR3 DNA: TGTGCCAGCAGTTTTGGGCGAGACTACGAGCAGTACTTC

J gene: TRBJ2-6
clone size: .
V gene: TRBV15
D gene: .
CDR3 protein: CATSTGSPGANVLTF
CDR3 DNA: TGTGCCACCAGCACGGGGAGCCCCGGGGCCAACGTCCTGACTTTC

J gene: TRBJ2-6
clone size: many
V gene: TRBV12-3/TRBV12-4
D gene: .
CDR3 protein: CASSHRVSGANVLTF
CDR3 DNA: TGTGCCAGCAGTCACAGGGTCTCTGGGGCCAACGTCCTGACTTTC

J gene: TRBJ2-3
clone size: few
V gene: TRBV7-9
D gene: .
CDR3 protein: CASRDSTDTQYF
CDR3 DNA: TGTGCCAGCAGGGACAGCACAGATACGCAGTATTTT

J gene: TRBJ2-6
clone size: .
V gene: TRBV25-1
D gene: TRBD1
CDR3 protein: CASSDPGTAISGANVLTF
CDR3 DNA: TGTGCCAGCAGTGATCCCGGGACAGCGATCTCTGGGGCCAACGTCCTGACTTTC

J gene: TRBJ2-5
clone size: many
V gene: TRBV7-2
D gene: .
CDR3 protein: CASSLAVWETQYF
CDR3 DNA: TGTGCCAGCAGCTTAGCGGTCTGGGAGACCCAGTACTTC

J gene: TRBJ2-1
clone size: .
V gene: TRBV9
D gene: TRBD2
CDR3 protein: CASSVAVGLVSSYNEQFF
CDR3 DNA: TGTGCCAGCAGCGTAGCCGTCGGACTAGTGAGCTCCTACAATGAGCAGTTCTTC

J gene: TRBJ1-2
clone size: .
V gene: TRBV20-1
D gene: .
CDR3 protein: CSARDWSYGYTF
CDR3 DNA: TGCAGTGCTAGAGATTGGAGTTATGGCTACACCTTC

J gene: TRBJ1-4
clone size: many
V gene: TRBV4-3
D gene: .
CDR3 protein: CASSQDRHLKLFF
CDR3 DNA: TGCGCCAGCAGCCAAGACCGCCATTTGAAACTGTTTTTT

J gene: TRBJ2-7
clone size: .
V gene: TRBV27
D gene: .
CDR3 protein: CASSRQGLAVTYEQYF
CDR3 DNA: TGTGCCAGCAGTCGCCAGGGACTCGCTGTAACCTACGAGCAGTACTTC

J gene: TRBJ1-4
clone size: many
V gene: TRBV2
D gene: .
CDR3 protein: CANGEGREKLFF
CDR3 DNA: TGTGCCAATGGCGAGGGGAGAGAAAAACTGTTTTTT

J gene: TRBJ1-2
clone size: many
V gene: TRBV7-2
D gene: TRBD1
CDR3 protein: CASSPIPGTGIRGYGYTF
CDR3 DNA: TGTGCCAGCAGCCCAATTCCCGGGACAGGGATCCGAGGCTATGGCTACACCTTC

J gene: TRBJ2-6
clone size: many
V gene: TRBV27
D gene: .
CDR3 protein: CASSLRKAGTGANVLTF
CDR3 DNA: TGTGCCAGCAGTCTGCGCAAGGCGGGGACCGGGGCCAACGTCCTGACTTTC

J gene: TRBJ2-6
clone size: .
V gene: TRBV7-9
D gene: .
CDR3 protein: CASSFRLGSGANVLTF
CDR3 DNA: TGTGCCAGCAGCTTTAGGCTCGGCTCTGGGGCCAACGTCCTGACTTTC

J gene: TRBJ2-7
clone size: .
V gene: TRBV3-1
D gene: .
CDR3 protein: CASSKTREAIPYEQYF
CDR3 DNA: TGTGCCAGCAGCAAAACCCGAGAAGCGATACCCTACGAGCAGTACTTC

J gene: TRBJ1-4
clone size: .
V gene: TRBV3-1
D gene: .
CDR3 protein: CASSQVLGHRSATNEKLFF
CDR3 DNA: TGTGCCAGCAGCCAAGTTCTCGGCCACCGCAGTGCAACTAATGAAAAACTGTTTTTT

J gene: TRBJ2-3
clone size: .
V gene: TRBV11-2
D gene: .
CDR3 protein: CASSLGGWTNTQYF
CDR3 DNA: TGTGCCAGCAGCTTAGGTGGTTGGACTAATACGCAGTATTTT

J gene: TRBJ2-5
clone size: .
V gene: TRBV19
D gene: .
CDR3 protein: CASRFQGYSNQPQYF
CDR3 DNA: TGTGCCAGTAGATTCCAGGGGTATAGCAATCAGCCCCAGTACTTC

J gene: TRBJ1-6
clone size: .
V gene: TRBV12-3/TRBV12-4
D gene: .
CDR3 protein: CASSSTTGPRSHF
CDR3 DNA: TGTGCCAGCAGTTCCACGACGGGACCACGGTCCCACTTT

J gene: TRBJ2-1
clone size: .
V gene: TRBV2
D gene: TRBD2
CDR3 protein: CASWRLAGGVNEQFF
CDR3 DNA: TGTGCCAGCTGGAGACTAGCGGGAGGTGTTAATGAGCAGTTCTTC

J gene: TRBJ2-5
clone size: once
V gene: TRBV4-2
D gene: .
CDR3 protein: CASSRSDQETQYF
CDR3 DNA: TGTGCCAGCAGCCGTAGCGATCAAGAGACCCAGTACTTC

J gene: TRBJ1-6
clone size: many
V gene: TRBV20-1
D gene: .
CDR3 protein: CSATQSSYNSPLHF
CDR3 DNA: TGCAGTGCTACCCAATCATCGTATAATTCACCCCTCCACTTT

J gene: TRBJ2-1
clone size: .
V gene: TRBV29-1
D gene: TRBD2
CDR3 protein: CSRTSGGNEQFF
CDR3 DNA: TGCAGCAGGACTAGCGGAGGTAATGAGCAGTTCTTC

J gene: TRBJ2-1
clone size: .
V gene: TRBV5-5
D gene: TRBD2
CDR3 protein: CASSPGSGTPNEQFF
CDR3 DNA: TGTGCCAGCAGCCCAGGTAGCGGGACCCCCAATGAGCAGTTCTTC

J gene: TRBJ2-5
clone size: .
V gene: TRBV29-1
D gene: TRBD1
CDR3 protein: CSVVSGQGQETQYF
CDR3 DNA: TGCAGCGTTGTTTCCGGACAGGGGCAAGAGACCCAGTACTTC

J gene: TRBJ2-1
clone size: .
V gene: TRBV7-2
D gene: .
CDR3 protein: CASSRPGGEQFF
CDR3 DNA: TGTGCCAGCAGTCGCCCTGGGGGTGAGCAGTTCTTC

J gene: TRBJ1-1
clone size: many
V gene: TRBV27
D gene: .
CDR3 protein: CASGDLGTEAFF
CDR3 DNA: TGTGCCAGCGGAGACCTGGGAACTGAAGCTTTCTTT

J gene: TRBJ2-1
clone size: .
V gene: TRBV2
D gene: TRBD2
CDR3 protein: CASRIGLAVYEQFF
CDR3 DNA: TGTGCCAGCAGGATCGGACTAGCCGTCTATGAGCAGTTCTTC

J gene: TRBJ2-7
clone size: .
V gene: TRBV25-1
D gene: .
CDR3 protein: CASSARGPWAEQYF
CDR3 DNA: TGTGCCAGCAGTGCTAGAGGGCCTTGGGCCGAGCAGTACTTC